The source of this TCR beta chain is a study of shared clonotypes between healthy human individuals. Assay execution took place at the deep level. TCRdb's table, derived via immunoSEQ multiplex PCR, lists solely in-frame clones and lacks some. The sample shows 740,000 or so clones, around four fifths of them seen only once. Germline lookup yields CDR1 SGHKS and CDR2 YYEKEE (reference sequence). V lost 2 bases to trimming and J lost 1 base, with 6 bases between them. The CDR3 sequence is 13 residues long. Findings of the study overall: Only blood underwent sampling, and tissue repertoires likely differ. Generally, naive subsets (rather than memory subsets) showed larger estimated richness.

Nashville, Tennessee was home to all donors, who were Caucasian adults. To note about this clone: Its antigen is undetermined. Other DNA sequences within the sample encode an identical CDR3.

V and J are TRBV5-5 and TRBJ1-2; D not resolved. Sequenced: memory CD4+ T cells sorted from blood. As to subset: CD45RA-negative fraction. This receptor was taken from a woman under 40 in good health. CDR3 sequence: CASSFGDNYGYTF. The CDR3 DNA follows: TGTGCCAGCAGCTTCGGGGATAACTATGGCTACACCTTC.